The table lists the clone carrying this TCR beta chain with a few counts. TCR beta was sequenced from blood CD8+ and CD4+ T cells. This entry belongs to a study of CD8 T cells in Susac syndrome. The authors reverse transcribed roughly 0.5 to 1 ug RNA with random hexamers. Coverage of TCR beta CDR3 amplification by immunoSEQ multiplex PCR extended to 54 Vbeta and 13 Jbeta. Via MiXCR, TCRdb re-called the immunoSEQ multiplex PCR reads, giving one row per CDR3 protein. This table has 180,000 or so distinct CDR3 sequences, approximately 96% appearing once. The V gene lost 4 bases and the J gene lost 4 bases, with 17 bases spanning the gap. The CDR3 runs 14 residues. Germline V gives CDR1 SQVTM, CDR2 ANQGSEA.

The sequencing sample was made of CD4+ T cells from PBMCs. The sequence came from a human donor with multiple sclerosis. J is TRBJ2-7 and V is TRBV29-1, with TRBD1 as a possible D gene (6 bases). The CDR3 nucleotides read TGCAGCGTTGCGACCGGGGACACCCTTTACGAGCAGTACTTC. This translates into CSVATGDTLYEQYF.